One sample yielded the 16 T cell receptor beta chains listed below, sequenced in a study of cytomegalovirus exposure and HLA in healthy donors (dated by TCRdb to the late 2010s). The method was the immunoSEQ multiplex PCR assay. For the multiplex PCR, a mixture combining 60 forward primers for TCR Vbeta segments and 13 reverse primers for TCR Jbeta segments was used. The source is immuneACCESS, and TCRdb retained only in-frame sequences with V and J called. Part of the clones is not carried over; for the studies checked, unresolved V genes explain less than half of this, and the remainder is unexplained. A total of around 150,000 clones appear in this sample, 70% to 90% of them only once. Roughly 7.7% of the sample is in the top ten clones. Input material: PBMCs. Source of these receptors: a woman aged 25-40 years in good health and CMV-seropositive.

The CDR3 spells CASSVGSYNEQFF. CDR3 nucleotide sequence: TGTGCCAGCAGCGTAGGGAGCTACAATGAGCAGTTCTTC. The chain recombines TRBV9 with TRBJ2-1; D is unresolved. In germline, CDR1 is SGDLS, CDR2 YYNGEE. The CDR3 has 13 amino acids. V was pared by 0 bases and J by 3 bases, with 4 bases between.

V gene TRBV9 combines with J gene TRBJ1-1; no clear D gene. V was cut by 4 bases and J by 3 bases, with 10 bases left in between. CDR1 SGDLS and CDR2 YYNGEE come from the germline V gene. The CDR3 runs 13 residues. The CDR3 DNA reads TGTGCCAGCAGCCTTAGTCGGGACACTGAAGCTTTCTTT. This codes for CASSLSRDTEAFF. The full variable domain, with the rest looked up from reference TRBV9 and TRBJ1-1, is DSGVTQTPKHLITATGQRVTLRCSPRSGDLSVYWYQQSLDQGLQFLIQYYNGEERAKGNILERFSAQQFPDLHSELNLSSLELGDSALYFCASSLSRDTEAFFGQGTRLTVV.

This clone has more than one count but fewer than ten. V and J are TRBV10-3 and TRBJ1-1, with D unresolved. V gave up 2 bases and J gave up 11 bases, with 12 bases separating them. This CDR3 is built from 12 residues. Germline CDR1 and CDR2: ENHRY and SYGVKD. CDR3 region: CAISEGEGRAFF. CDR3 DNA sequence: TGTGCCATCAGTGAGGGGGAGGGTCGGGCTTTCTTT.

This clone was counted once. The V gene is TRBV5-5, the J gene TRBJ1-2, with 11 bases that match TRBD1. Germline V gene data show CDR1 as SGHKS and CDR2 as YYEKEE (reference sequence). CDR3 size: 16 residues. V lost 2 bases and J lost 8; bases outside the gene matches: 11. CDR3 residues: CASSFYRTGGAGGYTF. The DNA of the CDR3 is TGTGCCAGCAGCTTTTATCGGACAGGGGGCGCGGGGGGCTACACCTTC.

The chain is built from TRBV25-1 and TRBJ1-2; 8 nucleotides align to TRBD1. This CDR3 comprises 12 residues. The ends lost 8 bases at V and 5 bases at J; junction bases unmatched: 4. Germline V gene lookup returns CDR1 MGHDK and CDR2 SYGVNS. In DNA form, the CDR3 reads TGTGCCAGCGCGGGACAGGTTTATGGCTACACCTTC. Translated: CASAGQVYGYTF.

The J gene is TRBJ2-7, the V gene TRBV5-1, with 7 nucleotides matching TRBD1. This CDR3 contains 13 residues. V gave up 1 base and J gave up 3 bases; unmatched junction bases: 1. Germline V gene lookup returns CDR1 SGHRS and CDR2 YFSETQ. The CDR3 spells CASSLRQGYEQYF. The CDR3 bases are TGCGCCAGCAGCTTGCGACAGGGCTACGAGCAGTACTTC.

This chain's CDR3 is CAWTGAETQYF. CDR3 bases: TGTGCCTGGACCGGAGCTGAGACCCAGTACTTC. The chain joins TRBV30 to TRBJ2-5; D gene ambiguous. There are 11 residues in the CDR3. CDR1 is GTSNPN and CDR2 is SVGIG in the germline V gene (reference sequence). Deletions cut 4 bases from V and 5 bases from J, with 8 bases between.

This chain links TRBV7-9 with TRBJ1-4; D uncertain. The CDR3 is made up of 13 amino acids. Germline CDR1 reads SEHNR; CDR2 reads FQNEAQ (reference sequence). The V end lost 2 bases, the J end lost 7 bases, and 8 bases lay between the germline ends. DNA of the CDR3: TGTGCCAGCAGCTTATTAGGAGTTGAAAAACTGTTTTTT. Its translation is CASSLLGVEKLFF.

CDR3 region: CASASGHTIYF. The CDR3 DNA is TGTGCCAGCGCTTCAGGGCACACCATATATTTT. The chain links TRBV9 to TRBJ1-3; possibly TRBD1 for D (5 bases). V lost 7 bases, J lost 8 bases, and 10 bases lay in between. Germline V lookup: CDR1 SGDLS, CDR2 YYNGEE. CDR3 size: 11 residues.

V gene TRBV10-3 combines with J gene TRBJ1-1; no definite D call. This CDR3 comprises 13 residues. V lost 8 bases and J lost 6, with 16 bases in between. Per germline, CDR1 ENHRY and CDR2 SYGVKD. Here the CDR3 reads CAILDRVSSEAFF. For the CDR3, the DNA is TGTGCCATCCTAGACCGTGTAAGTTCTGAAGCTTTCTTT.

The chain carries TRBV27 and TRBJ1-6; 7 bases are a match to TRBD1. The V gene's germline CDR1 is MNHEY and CDR2 SMNVEV (reference sequence). The CDR3 is made up of 16 amino acids. Trimming removed 4 bases from V and 8 bases from J; junction bases left unmatched: 11. The CDR3 coding sequence is TGTGCCAGCAGTTCGCCAGGACAGGTTGGATATTCACCCCTCCACTTT. Amino acids: CASSSPGQVGYSPLHF.

V and J are TRBV5-1 and TRBJ1-1, with 7 bases aligning to TRBD1. Germline V gene lookup returns CDR1 SGHRS and CDR2 YFSETQ. The CDR3 extends over 15 amino acids. With 3 bases clipped from V and 5 bases from J, the junction kept 10 bases outside the gene matches. The CDR3 nucleotides read TGCGCCAGCAGCTCGCAGGGACAGACGGGGACTGAAGCTTTCTTT. As protein: CASSSQGQTGTEAFF.

This chain uses TRBV5-1 with TRBJ1-4, with a tentative D call TRBD1 (5 bases). Germline CDR1 SGHRS, CDR2 YFSETQ. V lost 6 bases and J lost 2, with 14 bases in between. The CDR3 totals 15 residues. The CDR3 protein is CASTWGSGTNEKLFF. The CDR3 DNA reads TGCGCCAGCACTTGGGGGAGCGGGACTAATGAAAAACTGTTTTTT.

V and J are TRBV4-3 and TRBJ1-6; TRBD1 is a possible D gene (5 bases). CDR1 and CDR2 from the germline V gene are LGHNA and YSLEER. The CDR3 is 16 residues long. The V end was cut by 4 bases, the J end by 3 bases, with 13 bases between. CDR3 sequence reads: CASSRLKGNYNSPLHF. As DNA, the CDR3 is TGCGCCAGCAGCCGGCTAAAGGGGAACTATAATTCACCCCTCCACTTT.

The chain is built from TRBV5-6 and TRBJ2-7, with 7 bases identical to TRBD1. The CDR3 is 13 residues long. CDR1 is SGHDT, CDR2 YYEEEE, per germline. J was trimmed by 4 bases and V by 4 bases; bases with no gene match: 5. CDR3 sequence reads: CASSPGTAYEQYF. The CDR3 DNA reads TGTGCCAGCAGCCCGGGGACAGCATACGAGCAGTACTTC.

This sequence joins TRBV18 and TRBJ2-1, with D perhaps TRBD2 (7 bases). Trimming left V 1 base short and J 5 bases short, with 12 bases between. CDR1 is KGHSH and CDR2 is LQKENI in the germline V gene. The CDR3 has 15 amino acids. The CDR3 sequence: CASSPRGGIDNEQFF. CDR3 in DNA: TGTGCCAGCTCACCACGGGGGGGCATAGACAATGAGCAGTTCTTC.